This passage covers 22 T cell receptor beta chains from one sample sequenced in a study of blood T cell repertoires in COVID-19. Using immunoSEQ multiplex PCR, the repertoire was profiled, and TCRdb retains in-frame clones only, with some absent. There are around 300,000 clones in the sample; roughly 85% occur only once, and approximately 9% lies in the top ten. The sequenced sample was peripheral blood. These receptors all stem from a woman aged 45-65 years who had recovered from COVID-19.

This clone was observed a handful of times. V and J are TRBV6-6 and TRBJ2-3; TRBD1 might be the D (6 bases). The V gene's germline CDR1 is MNHNY and CDR2 SVGAGI (reference sequence). Trimming removed 5 bases from V and 2 bases from J, with 23 bases in between. The CDR3 extends over 18 amino acids. The CDR3 loop is CASSPSTGPGATTDTQYF. As DNA, the CDR3 is TGTGCCAGCAGTCCCTCGACAGGTCCAGGGGCTACCACAGATACGCAGTATTTT.

The chain links TRBV28 to TRBJ1-2, with TRBD1 identical over 10 bases. V shed 5 bases, J shed 3 bases, and the junction held 9 bases outside the gene matches. In germline, CDR1 is MDHEN, CDR2 SYDVKM. The CDR3 runs to 16 residues. The CDR3 loop is CASSLSGQGSYYGYTF. In nucleotides, the CDR3 is TGTGCCAGCAGTCTATCGGGACAGGGGTCGTACTATGGCTACACCTTC.

CDR3 loop: CATSRGLGADSTDTQYF. The CDR3 bases are TGTGCCACCAGCAGAGGCCTGGGGGCAGACAGCACAGATACGCAGTATTTT. V and J are TRBV15 and TRBJ2-3, with TRBD1 as a possible D gene (6 bases). The CDR3 sequence is 17 residues long. Germline V lookup: CDR1 LNHNV, CDR2 YYDKDF (reference sequence). Trimming shortened V by 1 base and J by 0 bases, and 14 bases separated the two germline ends.

This chain connects TRBV5-1 to TRBJ2-7, with 12 nucleotides matching TRBD1. CDR3 size: 16 residues. Germline V lookup: CDR1 SGHRS, CDR2 YFSETQ. Unmatched junction bases numbered 5, after V lost 0 bases and J lost 4 bases. The CDR3 spells CASSLDPGQGAYEQYF. The CDR3 DNA sequence: TGCGCCAGCAGCTTGGATCCGGGACAGGGGGCGTACGAGCAGTACTTC.

The V gene is TRBV6-5, the J gene TRBJ2-7; 10 nucleotides line up with TRBD1. Germline-derived CDR1 and CDR2 are MNHEY and SVGAGI. The CDR3 totals 16 residues. V was clipped by 4 bases and J by 0 bases; unmatched bases: 6. CDR3 sequence: CASSSPGQGSSYEQYF. The CDR3 nucleotides are TGTGCCAGCAGTTCGCCGGGACAGGGGAGCTCCTACGAGCAGTACTTC.

The chain links TRBV28 to TRBJ1-4; maybe TRBD1 (5 bases). V was clipped by 3 bases and J by 11 bases, with 16 bases between them. The CDR3 sequence is 14 residues long. Germline CDR1 MDHEN, CDR2 SYDVKM. The CDR3 here is CASSFQGSKGKLFF. The CDR3 DNA reads TGTGCCAGCAGTTTTCAGGGTTCCAAGGGGAAACTGTTTTTT.

The V call is TRBV29-1, the J call TRBJ2-3; 10 nucleotides match TRBD2. Germline V gene data show CDR1 as SQVTM and CDR2 as ANQGSEA. Losses at the gene ends were 7 bases for V and 3 bases for J; bases not matched to a gene: 7. The CDR3 length is 14 residues. The CDR3: CSALTSGFTDTQYF. CDR3 nucleotides: TGCAGCGCTCTGACTAGCGGGTTTACAGATACGCAGTATTTT.

This chain joins TRBV28 and TRBJ1-6; weak D call: TRBD1 (5 bases). CDR1 and CDR2 from the germline V gene are MDHEN and SYDVKM. Trimming stripped 5 bases from V and 3 bases from J, with 17 bases between. The CDR3 contains 17 residues. This CDR3 reads CASSASTGADYNSPLHF. The CDR3 DNA follows: TGTGCCAGCAGTGCTTCCACAGGAGCCGACTATAATTCACCCCTCCACTTT.

DNA of the CDR3: TGTGCCACCCGGACAGGGGACAGCTATGGCTACACCTTC. This gives the protein CATRTGDSYGYTF. This chain links TRBV12-3 or TRBV12-4 with TRBJ1-2; 9 bases match TRBD1. Trimming at V came to 10 bases and at J to 4 bases, leaving 7 bases not matched to a gene. The CDR3 loop spans 13 amino acids.

The chain recombines TRBV15 with TRBJ1-3; D is possibly TRBD1 (6 bases). This CDR3 is built from 17 residues. Trimming removed 5 bases at V and 4 bases at J, with 21 bases between. The germline V gene encodes CDR1 LNHNV and CDR2 YYDKDF (reference sequence). Here the CDR3 reads CATSLRPGTTVGNTIYF. In DNA, the CDR3 is TGTGCCACCAGCCTCCGCCCCGGGACAACAGTCGGAAACACCATATATTTT. Looking up the rest from reference TRBV15 and TRBJ1-3 gives the full variable domain: DAMVIQNPRYQVTQFGKPVTLSCSQTLNHNVMYWYQQKSSQAPKLLFHYYDKDFNNEADTPDNFQSRRPNTSFCFLDIRSPGLGDTAMYLCATSLRPGTTVGNTIYFGEGSWLTVV.

The chain carries TRBV28 and TRBJ1-1; unclear D gene. The CDR3 totals 14 residues. Germline V lookup: CDR1 MDHEN, CDR2 SYDVKM. Deletions cut 2 bases from V and 4 bases from J, with 11 bases between. The CDR3 sequence: CASSLVQVGTEAFF. As DNA, the CDR3 is TGTGCCAGCAGTTTAGTCCAGGTTGGCACTGAAGCTTTCTTT.

J is TRBJ2-1 and V is TRBV28; 9 nucleotides align to TRBD1. The V gene's germline CDR1 is MDHEN and CDR2 SYDVKM. The CDR3 has 15 residues. V trimming: 6 bases; J trimming: 8 bases; junction bases outside the gene matches: 11. CDR3: CASSKDRGMYDEQFF. CDR3 nucleotide sequence: TGTGCCAGCAGCAAAGACAGGGGGATGTACGATGAGCAGTTCTTC.

The chain employs TRBV7-2 and TRBJ1-5, with 7 bases that match TRBD1. This CDR3 comprises 13 residues. CDR1 SGHTA and CDR2 FQGNSA come from the germline V gene. The V gene end was trimmed by 3 bases and the J gene end by 7 bases; junction bases not matched to a gene: 3. In DNA form, the CDR3 reads TGTGCCAGCAGCTTCCACAGGGGACAGCCCCAGCATTTT. Its translation is CASSFHRGQPQHF. Drawing the rest from reference TRBV7-2 and TRBJ1-5, the complete variable domain is GAGVSQSPSNKVTEKGKDVELRCDPISGHTALYWYRQSLGQGLEFLIYFQGNSAPDKSGLPSDRFSAERTGGSVSTLTIQRTQQEDSAVYLCASSFHRGQPQHFGDGTRLSIL.

The chain joins TRBV5-4 to TRBJ2-5; 10 nucleotides match TRBD2. The germline gives CDR1 SGHNT, CDR2 YYREEE (reference sequence). This CDR3 region has 17 residues. The trim removed 3 bases at V and 4 bases at J, leaving 12 bases unmatched. CDR3 sequence reads: CASSSQRGGRAIETQYF. The CDR3 DNA sequence: TGTGCCAGCAGCTCTCAGCGGGGGGGGAGGGCGATAGAGACCCAGTACTTC.

J is TRBJ2-5 and V is TRBV9; D is perhaps TRBD1 (5 bases). The germline V gene has CDR1 SGDLS and CDR2 YYNGEE. Between the trimmed V and J ends, which lost 0 bases and 1 base, there was a span of 13 bases. The CDR3 is 16 amino acids. CDR3: CASSVGAVQGQETQYF. The CDR3 DNA sequence: TGTGCCAGCAGCGTAGGAGCAGTTCAGGGCCAAGAGACCCAGTACTTC.

The genes are TRBV28 and TRBJ2-2; the D gene is possibly TRBD2 (6 bases). The germline gives CDR1 MDHEN, CDR2 SYDVKM. The CDR3 is 14 amino acids. Trimming cost V 10 bases and J 1 base, with 13 bases left between them. CDR3 region: CAIKRGWNTGELFF. The CDR3 DNA reads TGTGCCATTAAACGGGGGTGGAACACCGGGGAGCTGTTTTTT.

V and J are TRBV28 and TRBJ2-6, with D hard to call. Germline V lookup: CDR1 MDHEN, CDR2 SYDVKM. Deletions cut 3 bases from V and 0 bases from J, with 6 bases between. This CDR3 has 15 residues. The CDR3 DNA is TGTGCCAGCAGTTTTGCGATCTCTGGGGCCAACGTCCTGACTTTC. This sequence encodes CASSFAISGANVLTF.

CDR3: CASSQDATGGYEQYF. The CDR3 DNA reads as TGTGCCAGCAGCCAAGACGCGACAGGCGGGTACGAGCAGTACTTC. This chain uses TRBV3-1 (or the pseudogene TRBV3-2) with TRBJ2-7, with D possibly being TRBD1 (6 bases). V was trimmed by 0 bases and J by 4 bases, leaving 13 bases between them. The CDR3 consists of 15 residues. Germline CDR1 reads LGHDT; CDR2 reads YNNKEL (reference sequence).

The rearrangement uses TRBV18 and TRBJ1-3; a weak D match, TRBD1 (5 bases). Germline loops: CDR1 KGHSH, CDR2 LQKENI. Deletions cut 3 bases from V and 0 bases from J, with 12 bases between. The CDR3 runs to 16 residues. CDR3: CASSPQDSHSGNTIYF. The CDR3 DNA sequence: TGTGCCAGCTCACCGCAAGACAGTCACTCTGGAAACACCATATATTTT.

The chain uses TRBV30 and TRBJ2-1; TRBD1 agrees at 7 bases. Germline values: CDR1 GTSNPN, CDR2 SVGIG (reference sequence). This CDR3 comprises 14 residues. With V trimmed by 2 bases and J by 4 bases, 5 bases remained unmatched. Here the CDR3 DNA reads TGTGCCTGGAGTAGAGGGGGCTTGTACAATGAGCAGTTCTTC. Amino acid sequence: CAWSRGGLYNEQFF. The variable domain in full, completed from reference TRBV30 and TRBJ2-1, reads SQTIHQWPATLVQPVGSPLSLECTVEGTSNPNLYWYRQAAGRGLQLLFYSVGIGQISSEVPQNLSASRPQDRQFILSSKKLLLSDSGFYLCAWSRGGLYNEQFFGPGTRLTVL.

V usage is TRBV6-5 and J usage is TRBJ2-1; 9 nucleotides align to TRBD1. V shed 7 bases and J 8 bases; nucleotides not matched to a gene: 9. CDR1 is MNHEY and CDR2 is SVGAGI in the germline V gene. This CDR3 spans 14 amino acids. The CDR3 here is CASNRQGGGDEQFF. CDR3 DNA: TGTGCCAGCAACAGACAGGGGGGTGGTGATGAGCAGTTCTTC.

The genes are TRBV6-5 and TRBJ2-3; D is perhaps TRBD2 (6 bases). The CDR3 loop spans 13 amino acids. Per the germline V gene, CDR1 is MNHEY and CDR2 is SVGAGI. V was cut by 4 bases and J by 5 bases, with 10 bases left in between. CDR3 DNA sequence: TGTGCCAGCAGTTCCCTGGGGGGAGATACGCAGTATTTT. Its translation is CASSSLGGDTQYF.